The rows below give T cell receptor beta chains drawn from one sample of a study of response to subunit inactivated influenza vaccine. TCRdb recomputed calls from the RT-PCR reads with MiXCR, one row per CDR3 protein. The sample consists of approximately 530,000 distinct CDR3 sequences, approximately 12% of them appearing once. Sequenced material: PBMCs from blood, taken more than 35 days after vaccination. Receptors were obtained from a man over 45 who received an inactivated influenza vaccine. Both conserved end residues are part of each CDR3. A D gene is named only where the DNA matches it firmly. Clone sizes are given selectively: once, few, many, or a class where the clone is expanded.

>NA|many|TRBV7-8|14|TRBJ1-2
CASSKTGQLYGYTF
TGTGCCAGCAGCAAAACCGGACAGCTCTATGGCTACACCTTC
>TRBD1|many|TRBV5-6|15|TRBJ2-3
CASSLRQGSRHTQYF
TGTGCCAGCAGCCTACGACAGGGTTCGCGGCATACGCAGTATTTT
>TRBD2|few|TRBV20-1|14|TRBJ2-1
CSAPTSGGNNEQFF
TGCAGTGCACCAACTAGCGGGGGCAACAATGAGCAGTTCTTC
>NA|few|TRBV7-2|15|TRBJ1-4
CASSILGGGYEKLFF
TGTGCCAGCAGCATCCTAGGGGGAGGATATGAAAAACTGTTTTTT
>NA|few|TRBV5-1|16|TRBJ2-3
CASSPPSVASTDTQYF
TGCGCCAGCAGCCCCCCCTCCGTGGCTAGCACAGATACGCAGTATTTT
>NA|NA|TRBV28|14|TRBJ1-5
CASSRYNKFQPQHF
TGTGCCAGCAGCCGATATAATAAATTCCAGCCCCAGCATTTT
>TRBD2|few|TRBV6-2/TRBV6-3|15|TRBJ2-1
CASRKSGRAKNEQFF
TGTGCCAGCAGAAAAAGCGGGAGGGCTAAGAATGAGCAGTTCTTC
>NA|NA|TRBV24-1|13|TRBJ1-1
CATSQDGHTEAFF
TGTGCCACCAGTCAGGACGGCCACACTGAAGCTTTCTTT
>TRBD2|once|TRBV5-1|16|TRBJ2-2
CASSHLTSVNTGELFF
TGCGCCAGCAGCCACCTGACTAGCGTGAACACCGGGGAGCTGTTTTTT
>NA|NA|TRBV12-3/TRBV12-4|13|TRBJ2-5
CASAHREGETQYF
TGTGCCAGCGCTCACAGGGAAGGGGAGACCCAGTACTTC
>NA|NA|TRBV15|15|TRBJ2-3
CATSRGAGLTDTQYF
TGTGCCACCAGCAGAGGGGCGGGTCTTACAGATACGCAGTATTTT
>NA|many|TRBV7-2|13|TRBJ1-2
CASSLAGAYGYTF
TGTGCCAGCAGCTTAGCGGGGGCCTATGGCTACACCTTC
>NA|few|TRBV6-5|16|TRBJ2-4
CASSYGAPGAKNIQYF
TGTGCCAGCAGTTACGGGGCCCCGGGGGCCAAAAACATTCAGTACTTC
>NA|NA|TRBV18|13|TRBJ2-7
CASSQSKDYEQYF
TGTGCCAGCTCCCAATCCAAGGACTACGAGCAGTACTTC
>TRBD1|NA|TRBV5-1|15|TRBJ1-2
CASSLATGGGYGYTF
TGCGCCAGCAGCTTGGCCACAGGGGGCGGCTATGGCTACACCTTC
>TRBD2|few|TRBV10-3|15|TRBJ2-1
CAISDSSGRYNEQFF
TGTGCCATCAGTGACTCTAGCGGGAGATACAATGAGCAGTTCTTC
>NA|NA|TRBV7-2|12|TRBJ2-7
CASSPVVYEQYF
TGTGCCAGCAGCCCGGTGGTGTACGAGCAGTACTTC
>NA|NA|TRBV7-9|14|TRBJ2-2
CASSLVVVSGELFF
TGTGCCAGCAGCTTAGTTGTGGTCTCCGGGGAGCTGTTTTTT
>NA|many|TRBV7-2|12|TRBJ2-3
CASSLVRDTQYF
TGTGCCAGCAGCTTAGTTCGGGATACGCAGTATTTT
>TRBD1|NA|TRBV10-3|16|TRBJ2-7
CAISEGDRAQAYEQYF
TGTGCCATCAGTGAAGGTGACAGGGCGCAAGCCTACGAGCAGTACTTC
>NA|few|TRBV5-1|13|TRBJ2-5
CASSITAWETQYF
TGCGCCAGCAGCATTACGGCGTGGGAGACCCAGTACTTC
>NA|many|TRBV9|16|TRBJ2-5
CASSVASQVQMSTQYF
TGTGCCAGCAGCGTAGCTTCCCAGGTTCAAATGTCGACCCAGTACTTC
>NA|NA|TRBV27|15|TRBJ1-6
CASSLEGSTYSPLHF
TGTGCCAGCAGTTTGGAGGGGTCCACGTATTCACCCCTCCACTTT
>NA|many|TRBV5-8|12|TRBJ2-1
CASSLFRGLQFF
TGTGCCAGCAGCTTGTTTCGGGGGTTACAGTTCTTC
>TRBD2|many|TRBV24-1|15|TRBJ2-3
CATSALAGATDTQYF
TGTGCCACCAGTGCGCTAGCGGGGGCCACAGATACGCAGTATTTT